These 10 T cell receptor beta chains originate from one sample sequenced in a study of neoadjuvant anti-PD-1 for oral cavity cancer. Time point: after neoadjuvant nivolumab, at surgical resection. Assay: immunoSEQ multiplex PCR; the TCRdb copy retains only in-frame clones and omits some. The sample yields approximately 9,500 clones, less than 75% seen once. Sequences were derived from PBMCs, sampled after nivolumab (anti-PD-1) treatment. The receptors derive from a person aged 35-79 years with oral cavity squamous cell carcinoma.

The gene calls are TRBV20-1 and TRBJ1-1, with TRBD1 matching 8 bases. Per germline, CDR1 DFQATT and CDR2 SNEGSKA (reference sequence). The ends lost 6 bases at V and 5 bases at J; junction bases unmatched: 2. The CDR3 length is 11 residues. The CDR3: CSARQGTEAFF. Written as DNA, the CDR3 is TGCAGTGCAAGACAGGGGACTGAAGCTTTCTTT.

This chain links TRBV19 with TRBJ2-7, with TRBD2 matching over 9 bases. Germline lookup yields CDR1 LNHDA and CDR2 SQIVND (reference sequence). The V segment lost 7 bases and the J segment 5 bases; nucleotides outside the gene matches: 9. CDR3 size: 14 residues. The CDR3, as DNA: TGTGCCAGTACCCCTAGCGGGATCCCCCACGAGCAGTACTTC. Translating gives CASTPSGIPHEQYF.

This chain joins TRBV10-3 and TRBJ1-4, with D tentatively TRBD1 (5 bases). V gave up 3 bases and J gave up 8 bases, with 13 bases separating them. The CDR3 extends over 14 amino acids. Germline assignment: CDR1 ENHRY and CDR2 SYGVKD. The chain's CDR3 is CAISDTGGSEKLFF. CDR3 nucleotide sequence: TGTGCCATCAGTGATACGGGGGGATCGGAAAAACTGTTTTTT.

This clone has more than one count but fewer than ten. This chain uses TRBV28 with TRBJ1-6; D not certain. There are 12 residues in the CDR3. Trimming took off 1 base at V and 9 bases at J, with 4 bases between the two ends. Germline loops: CDR1 MDHEN, CDR2 SYDVKM. The CDR3 loop is CASSLFGSPLHF. CDR3 in DNA: TGTGCCAGCAGTTTATTTGGTTCACCCCTCCACTTT.

This clone has just a few counts. This chain links TRBV9 with TRBJ1-1; 9 bases map to TRBD1. This CDR3 contains 18 residues. Germline lookup yields CDR1 SGDLS and CDR2 YYNGEE. Unmatched junction bases numbered 9, after V lost 0 bases and J lost 0 bases. The CDR3 region is CASSVATGQGILNTEAFF. The CDR3 region has the DNA TGTGCCAGCAGCGTAGCTACGGGACAGGGAATTCTGAACACTGAAGCTTTCTTT.

The chain has TRBV28 and TRBJ1-4, with 7 bases identical to TRBD1. The CDR3 contains 15 residues. Germline V gene data show CDR1 as MDHEN and CDR2 as SYDVKM. V shed 2 bases, J shed 10 bases, and the junction held 10 bases outside the gene matches. The CDR3 DNA is TGTGCCAGCAGTTTACCCCCGGCAGGGGGGGCAAAACTGTTTTTT. Residues: CASSLPPAGGAKLFF.

Here the CDR3 DNA reads TGTGCCAGCACTGTCGGACAGGGTCTCTACGAGCAGTACTTC. Encoded protein: CASTVGQGLYEQYF. The chain joins TRBV6-1 to TRBJ2-7; 8 positions agree with TRBD1. The germline V gene has CDR1 MNHNS and CDR2 SASEGT. CDR3 length: 14 residues. V was pared by 7 bases and J by 3 bases, with 8 bases of the junction left unmatched.

This chain connects TRBV5-6 to TRBJ2-3; 10 nucleotides agree with TRBD1. J gave up 3 bases and V 1 base, and 8 bases lay outside the gene matches. CDR3 length equals 17 residues. The germline gives CDR1 SGHDT, CDR2 YYEEEE. DNA of the CDR3: TGTGCCAGCAGCTTGTGGACAGGGGGTATTATAACAGATACGCAGTATTTT. Its protein product is CASSLWTGGIITDTQYF.

This clone has just a few counts. The chain is built from TRBV2 and TRBJ1-1; TRBD1 agrees at 10 bases. V shed 4 bases and J 9 bases; nucleotides not matched to a gene: 5. Germline CDR1 reads SNHLY; CDR2 reads FYNNEI. The CDR3 sequence is 13 residues long. CDR3 region: CASSAGQGVKAFF. The CDR3 nucleotides read TGTGCCAGCAGTGCTGGACAGGGGGTTAAAGCTTTCTTT. The full variable domain, rest sourced from reference TRBV2 and TRBJ1-1, is EPEVTQTPSHQVTQMGQEVILRCVPISNHLYFYWYRQILGQKVEFLVSFYNNEISEKSEIFDDQFSVERPDGSNFTLKIRSTKLEDSAMYFCASSAGQGVKAFFGQGTRLTVV.

The chain links TRBV6-1 to TRBJ1-2; no reliable D call. Germline lookup yields CDR1 MNHNS and CDR2 SASEGT. The CDR3 is 14 amino acids. V lost 4 bases and J lost 8, with 17 bases in between. The CDR3 region is CASSGSVSTGGYTF. CDR3 nucleotide sequence: TGTGCCAGCAGTGGAAGCGTTAGTACGGGAGGCTACACCTTC.